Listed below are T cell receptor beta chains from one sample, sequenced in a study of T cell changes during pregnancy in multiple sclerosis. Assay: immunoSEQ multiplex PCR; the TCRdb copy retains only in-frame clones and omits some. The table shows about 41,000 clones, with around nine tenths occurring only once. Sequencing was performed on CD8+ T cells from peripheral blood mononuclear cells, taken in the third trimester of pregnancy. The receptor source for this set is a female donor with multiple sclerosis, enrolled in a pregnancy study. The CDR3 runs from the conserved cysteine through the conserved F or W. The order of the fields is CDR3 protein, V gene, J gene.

CASSSLAGGLEQYF	TRBV7-9	TRBJ2-7
CASSPPSGVGGTDTQYF	TRBV11-3	TRBJ2-3
CASSPAPGLGYNEQFF	TRBV7-9	TRBJ2-1
CASSPGEIGNTIYF	TRBV4-3	TRBJ1-3
CASSVWQGGEQYF	TRBV9	TRBJ2-7
CASSSNPGYYGYTF	TRBV27	TRBJ1-2
CASSGTGGGYTF	TRBV11-1	TRBJ1-2
CASSQAALREGLVQFF	TRBV4-1	TRBJ2-1
CASSYRQGAGTEAFF	TRBV6-5	TRBJ1-1
CASSEGYDSSSYEQYF	TRBV2	TRBJ2-7
CASSSFGGVEAFF	TRBV27	TRBJ1-1
CASSLTSNTDTQYF	TRBV28	TRBJ2-3
CASSYSLGELNYGYTF	TRBV6-5	TRBJ1-2
CASGFARDTQYF	TRBV12-5	TRBJ2-3
CASSTRTFYEQYF	TRBV2	TRBJ2-7
CSVDRGENYGYTF	TRBV29-1	TRBJ1-2
CASSFPSGNHYNEQFF	TRBV7-6	TRBJ2-1
CASISPGEAFF	TRBV27	TRBJ1-1
CASSRDSTYEQYF	TRBV27	TRBJ2-7
CASSFGQGRNGYTF	TRBV19	TRBJ1-2
CASTEREASSYNEQFF	TRBV2	TRBJ2-1
CASSIQGVNYGYTF	TRBV19	TRBJ1-2